This passage covers 7 T cell receptor beta chains from one sample sequenced in a study of blood T cells in healthy people across ages. Alongside a J-beta primer mix, a sample-barcoded 5' primer served in a second PCR lasting about 7 to 12 cycles. TCRdb recomputed calls from the 5' RACE reads with MiXCR, one row per CDR3 protein. The repertoire holds some 1 million distinct CDR3 sequences, around 43% seen once, with approximately 20% in the top ten. Source material: blood. These receptors originate from a woman aged 55-75 years in good health.

This chain connects TRBV18 to TRBJ2-1; TRBD1 is a possible D gene (5 bases). Germline assignment: CDR1 KGHSH and CDR2 LQKENI. CDR3 length: 13 amino acids. The germline V and J ends were trimmed by 2 bases and 6 bases, with 8 bases remaining between them. The CDR3 loop is CASSPDSANEQFF. The CDR3, as DNA: TGTGCCAGCTCACCAGACAGCGCCAATGAGCAGTTCTTC.

This clonotype was detected only a few times. The chain uses TRBV6-5 and TRBJ1-1; TRBD1 matches at 11 bases. The CDR3 loop spans 14 amino acids. The V gene's germline CDR1 is MNHEY and CDR2 SVGAGI. The V segment lost 8 bases and the J segment 1 base; nucleotides outside the gene matches: 3. The CDR3 region is CASGDRGKNTEAFF. CDR3 bases: TGTGCCAGCGGGGACAGGGGGAAGAACACTGAAGCTTTCTTT.

V and J are TRBV6-5 and TRBJ2-1, with TRBD2 matching over 14 bases. In germline, CDR1 is MNHEY, CDR2 SVGAGI. The CDR3 has 17 amino acids. J lost 3 bases, V lost 2 bases, and 3 bases had no gene match. In nucleotides, the CDR3 is TGTGCCAGCAGTTACGGGACTAGCGGGAGCCTCTACAATGAGCAGTTCTTC. Its protein is CASSYGTSGSLYNEQFF.

Only a few counts were recorded for this clonotype. The chain combines TRBV20-1 with TRBJ2-5, with a possible D match to TRBD2 (6 bases). V was clipped by 4 bases and J by 11 bases, with 26 bases between them. The CDR3 runs to 15 residues. Germline CDR1 is DFQATT and CDR2 is SNEGSKA (reference sequence). In DNA form, the CDR3 reads TGCAGTGCTAACCTTGGCGGCGGGGACGGCAATGAGCAGTACTTC. Residues: CSANLGGGDGNEQYF.

The chain has TRBV4-1 and TRBJ2-2; no definite D call. The CDR3 length is 15 residues. Germline CDR1 is MGHRA and CDR2 is YSYEKL. Trimming removed 1 base from V and 5 bases from J, with 11 bases in between. The CDR3, as DNA: TGCGCCAGCAGCCAAGTCGGAACACTAACCGGGGAGCTGTTTTTT. As protein: CASSQVGTLTGELFF.

The chain recombines TRBV3-1 with TRBJ2-5; the match to TRBD2 covers 9 bases. Germline CDR1 LGHDT, CDR2 YNNKEL (reference sequence). This CDR3 spans 14 amino acids. J gave up 4 bases and V 2 bases, and 2 bases lay outside the gene matches. In DNA form, the CDR3 reads TGTGCCAGCAGCCAAAGCGGGGGGAGAGAGACCCAGTACTTC. This gives the protein CASSQSGGRETQYF.

This clonotype was seen a few times. The chain joins TRBV28 to TRBJ1-2; possibly TRBD1 for D (5 bases). The CDR3 runs to 15 residues. Between the trimmed V and J ends, which lost 2 bases and 6 bases, there was a span of 16 bases. The germline V gene has CDR1 MDHEN and CDR2 SYDVKM. The CDR3 here is CASSLLQGGLDGYTF. The CDR3 nucleotides read TGTGCCAGCAGTTTACTGCAGGGAGGCCTGGATGGCTACACCTTC.